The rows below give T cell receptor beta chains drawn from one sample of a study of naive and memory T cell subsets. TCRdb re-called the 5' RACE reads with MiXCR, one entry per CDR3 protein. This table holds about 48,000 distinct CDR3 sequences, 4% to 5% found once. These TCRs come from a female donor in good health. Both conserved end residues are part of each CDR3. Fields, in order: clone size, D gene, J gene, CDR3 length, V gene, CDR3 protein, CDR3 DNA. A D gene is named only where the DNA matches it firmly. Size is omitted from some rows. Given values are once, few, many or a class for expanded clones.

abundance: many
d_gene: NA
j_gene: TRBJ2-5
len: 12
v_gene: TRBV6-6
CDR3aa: CASQDSQETQYF
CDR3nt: TGTGCCAGCCAAGACAGTCAAGAGACCCAGTACTTC

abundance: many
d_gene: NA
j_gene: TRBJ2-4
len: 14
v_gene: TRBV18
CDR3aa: CASSPLPRGDIQYF
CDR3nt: TGTGCCAGCTCACCACTGCCCAGGGGTGACATTCAGTACTTC

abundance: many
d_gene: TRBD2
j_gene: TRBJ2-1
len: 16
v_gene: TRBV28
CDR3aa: CASISTSGRAYNEQFF
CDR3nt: TGTGCCAGCATCAGCACCAGCGGGAGGGCCTACAATGAGCAGTTCTTC

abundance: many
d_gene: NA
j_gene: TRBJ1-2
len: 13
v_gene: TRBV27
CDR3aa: CASSLWAGDGYTF
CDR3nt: TGTGCCAGCAGTTTATGGGCGGGGGATGGCTACACCTTC

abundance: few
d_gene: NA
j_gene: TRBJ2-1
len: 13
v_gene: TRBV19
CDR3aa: CASSSVSYNEQFF
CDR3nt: TGTGCCAGTAGTAGCGTGTCTTACAATGAGCAGTTCTTC

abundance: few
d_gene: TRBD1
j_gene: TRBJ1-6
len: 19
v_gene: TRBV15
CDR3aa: CATSRDPTKTGGAHSPLHF
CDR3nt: TGTGCCACCAGCAGAGACCCCACTAAGACAGGGGGCGCGCATTCACCCCTCCACTTT

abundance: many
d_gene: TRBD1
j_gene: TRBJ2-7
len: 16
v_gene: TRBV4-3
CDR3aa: CASSQTSGTGSYEQYF
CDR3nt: TGCGCCAGCAGCCAAACGTCCGGGACAGGGAGCTACGAGCAGTACTTC

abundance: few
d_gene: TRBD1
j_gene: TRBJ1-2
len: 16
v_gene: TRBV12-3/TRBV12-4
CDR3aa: CASSVYTGGSNYGYTF
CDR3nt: TGTGCCAGCAGTGTCTACACAGGGGGTTCTAACTATGGCTACACCTTC

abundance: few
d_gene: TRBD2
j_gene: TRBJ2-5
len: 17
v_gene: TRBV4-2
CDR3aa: CASSPRIGGRGVETQYF
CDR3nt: TGTGCCAGCAGCCCAAGGATAGGCGGGAGGGGAGTAGAGACCCAGTACTTC

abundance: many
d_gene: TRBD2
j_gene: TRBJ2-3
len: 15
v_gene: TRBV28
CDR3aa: CASSHPQLAADTQYF
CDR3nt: TGTGCCAGCAGTCACCCCCAACTAGCGGCAGATACGCAGTATTTT

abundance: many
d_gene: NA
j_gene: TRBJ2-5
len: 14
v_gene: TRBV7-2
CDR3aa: CASSLAGAGETQYF
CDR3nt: TGTGCCAGCAGCTTAGCGGGAGCGGGTGAGACCCAGTACTTC

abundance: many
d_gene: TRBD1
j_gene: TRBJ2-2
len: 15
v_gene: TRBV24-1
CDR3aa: CATRSRQGDGGELFF
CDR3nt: TGTGCCACCAGGTCTCGACAGGGTGACGGCGGGGAGCTGTTTTTT

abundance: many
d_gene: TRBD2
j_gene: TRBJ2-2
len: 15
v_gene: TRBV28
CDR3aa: CASSLGLARTGELFF
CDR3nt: TGTGCCAGCAGCCTCGGACTAGCACGGACCGGGGAGCTGTTTTTT

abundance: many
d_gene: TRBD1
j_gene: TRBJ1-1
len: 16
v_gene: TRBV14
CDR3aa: CASSRRNLTGETEAFF
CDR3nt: TGTGCCAGCAGCCGACGAAACCTCACAGGGGAGACTGAAGCTTTCTTT

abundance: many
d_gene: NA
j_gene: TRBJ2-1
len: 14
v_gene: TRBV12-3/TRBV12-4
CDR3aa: CASSFSTDYNEQFF
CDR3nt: TGTGCCAGCAGTTTTAGTACAGACTACAATGAGCAGTTCTTC

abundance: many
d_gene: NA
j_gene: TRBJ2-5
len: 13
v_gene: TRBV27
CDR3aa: CASSLVGQETQYF
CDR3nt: TGTGCCAGCAGTTTGGTGGGCCAAGAGACCCAGTACTTC

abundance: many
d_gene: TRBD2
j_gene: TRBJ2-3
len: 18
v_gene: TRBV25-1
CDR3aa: CASSVALTSGSRTDTQYF
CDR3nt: TGTGCCAGCAGTGTGGCATTGACTAGCGGGAGTAGGACAGATACGCAGTATTTT

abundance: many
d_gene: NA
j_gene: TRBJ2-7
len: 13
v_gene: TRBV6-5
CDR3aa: CAARQLAAYEQYF
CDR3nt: TGTGCCGCTCGTCAGTTGGCAGCCTACGAGCAGTACTTC

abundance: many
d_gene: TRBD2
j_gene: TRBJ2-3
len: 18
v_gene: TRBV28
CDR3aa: CASSFSGRYSGGEDTQYF
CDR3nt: TGTGCCAGCAGTTTCAGCGGGAGATATTCCGGGGGTGAAGATACGCAGTATTTT

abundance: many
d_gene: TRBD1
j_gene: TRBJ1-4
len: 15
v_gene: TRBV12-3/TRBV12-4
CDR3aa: CASSLSRTGDEKLFF
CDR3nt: TGTGCCAGCAGTTTAAGCCGGACAGGAGATGAAAAACTGTTTTTT

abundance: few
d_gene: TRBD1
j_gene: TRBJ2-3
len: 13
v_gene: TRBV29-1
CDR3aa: CSVYRGRGDTQYF
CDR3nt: TGCAGCGTCTACAGGGGACGGGGCGATACGCAGTATTTT

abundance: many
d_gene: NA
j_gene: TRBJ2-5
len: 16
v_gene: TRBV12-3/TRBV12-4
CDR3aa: CASSRGAGEVAETQYF
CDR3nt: TGTGCCAGCAGTAGGGGGGCAGGGGAAGTGGCGGAGACCCAGTACTTC

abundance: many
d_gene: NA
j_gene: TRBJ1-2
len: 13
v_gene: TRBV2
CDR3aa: CASSSGTNYGYTF
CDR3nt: TGTGCCAGCAGTTCAGGGACTAACTATGGCTACACCTTC

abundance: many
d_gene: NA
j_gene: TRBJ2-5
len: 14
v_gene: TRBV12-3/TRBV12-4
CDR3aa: CASPGDRRGETQYF
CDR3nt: TGTGCCAGTCCGGGGGACCGGCGGGGAGAGACCCAGTACTTC

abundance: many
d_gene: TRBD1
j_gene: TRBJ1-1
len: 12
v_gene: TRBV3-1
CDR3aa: CASSQEQGRAFF
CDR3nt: TGTGCCAGCAGCCAAGAACAGGGGAGGGCTTTCTTT

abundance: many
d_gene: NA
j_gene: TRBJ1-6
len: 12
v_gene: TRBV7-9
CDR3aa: CASSLGDSPLHF
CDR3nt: TGTGCCAGCAGCTTGGGTGACTCACCCCTCCACTTT

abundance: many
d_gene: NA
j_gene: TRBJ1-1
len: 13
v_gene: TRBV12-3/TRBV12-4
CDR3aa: CASSSRAFAEAFF
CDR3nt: TGTGCCAGCAGTTCTCGGGCTTTCGCTGAAGCTTTCTTT

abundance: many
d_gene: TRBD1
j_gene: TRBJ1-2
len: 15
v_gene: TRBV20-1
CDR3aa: CSASPMGDRDYGYTF
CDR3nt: TGCAGTGCTAGTCCCATGGGGGACAGAGACTATGGCTACACCTTC

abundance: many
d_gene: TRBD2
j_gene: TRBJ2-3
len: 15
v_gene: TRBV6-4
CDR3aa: CASSEWRGSTDTQYF
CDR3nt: TGTGCCAGCAGTGAGTGGCGGGGGAGCACAGATACGCAGTATTTT

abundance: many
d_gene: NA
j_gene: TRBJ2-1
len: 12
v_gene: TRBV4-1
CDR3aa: CASSHLYNEQFF
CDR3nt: TGCGCCAGCAGCCATTTATACAATGAGCAGTTCTTC

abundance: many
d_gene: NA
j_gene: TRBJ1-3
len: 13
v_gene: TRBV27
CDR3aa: CASSPVVGNTIYF
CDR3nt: TGTGCCAGCAGTCCAGTCGTCGGAAACACCATATATTTT

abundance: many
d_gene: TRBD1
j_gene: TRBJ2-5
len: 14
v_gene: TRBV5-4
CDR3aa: CASSSGQPGGTQYF
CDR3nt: TGTGCCAGCAGCTCGGGACAGCCCGGCGGTACCCAGTACTTC

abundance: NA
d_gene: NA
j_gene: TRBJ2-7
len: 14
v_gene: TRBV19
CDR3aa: CASTSGAKHVEQYF
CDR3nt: TGTGCCAGTACCTCAGGGGCAAAACACGTCGAGCAGTACTTC

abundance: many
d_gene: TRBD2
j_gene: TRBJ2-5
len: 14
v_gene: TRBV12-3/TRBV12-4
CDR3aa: CASTQTSGKVPQYF
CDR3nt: TGTGCCAGCACCCAGACTAGCGGGAAAGTTCCCCAGTACTTC

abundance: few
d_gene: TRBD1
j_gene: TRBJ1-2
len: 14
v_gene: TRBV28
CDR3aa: CASTRGERVYGYTF
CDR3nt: TGTGCCAGCACCAGGGGGGAAAGGGTCTATGGCTACACCTTC

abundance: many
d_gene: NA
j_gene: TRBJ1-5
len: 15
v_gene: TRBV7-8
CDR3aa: CASSSERRVNQPQHF
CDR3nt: TGTGCCAGCAGCTCCGAGAGAAGAGTGAATCAGCCCCAGCATTTT

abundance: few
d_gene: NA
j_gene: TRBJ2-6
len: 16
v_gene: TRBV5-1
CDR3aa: CASSPTNRAGANVLTF
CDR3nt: TGCGCCAGCAGCCCAACGAACAGGGCTGGGGCCAACGTCCTGACTTTC

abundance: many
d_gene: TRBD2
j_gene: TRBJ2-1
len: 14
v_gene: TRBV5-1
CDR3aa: CASSSGLGGNEQFF
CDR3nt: TGCGCCAGCAGCTCAGGACTAGGAGGCAATGAGCAGTTCTTC

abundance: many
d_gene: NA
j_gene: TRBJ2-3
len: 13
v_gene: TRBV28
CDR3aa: CASSSKIVHTQYF
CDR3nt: TGTGCCAGCAGTTCAAAGATAGTACATACGCAGTATTTT

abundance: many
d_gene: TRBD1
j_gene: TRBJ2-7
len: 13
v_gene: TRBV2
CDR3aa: CASGQGLLYEQYF
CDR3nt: TGTGCCAGCGGACAGGGTCTTCTTTACGAGCAGTACTTC

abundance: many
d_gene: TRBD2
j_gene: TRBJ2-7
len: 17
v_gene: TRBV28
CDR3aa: CASSTGGGGLTRVVQYF
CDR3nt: TGTGCCAGTTCTACGGGAGGTGGGGGACTCACGCGGGTTGTGCAGTACTTC

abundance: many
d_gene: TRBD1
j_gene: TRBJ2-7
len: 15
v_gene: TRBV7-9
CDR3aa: CASSYSGTGSYEQYF
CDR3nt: TGTGCCAGCAGCTACTCCGGGACAGGGTCCTACGAGCAGTACTTC

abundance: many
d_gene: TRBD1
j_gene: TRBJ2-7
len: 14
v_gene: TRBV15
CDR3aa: CATSRGQGYNEQYF
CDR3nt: TGTGCCACCAGCCGCGGACAGGGATATAACGAGCAGTACTTC

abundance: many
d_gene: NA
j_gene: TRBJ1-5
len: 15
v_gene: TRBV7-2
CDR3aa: CASSLALGALQPQHF
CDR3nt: TGTGCCAGCAGCTTAGCCCTGGGGGCTCTTCAGCCCCAGCATTTT

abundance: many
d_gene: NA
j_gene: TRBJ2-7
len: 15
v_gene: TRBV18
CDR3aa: CASSPRRGGVYEQYF
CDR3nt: TGTGCCAGCTCACCACGAAGGGGAGGTGTATACGAGCAGTACTTC

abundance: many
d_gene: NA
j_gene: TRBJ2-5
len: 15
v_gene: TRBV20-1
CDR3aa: CSARSPLGRRETQYF
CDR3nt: TGCAGTGCTAGATCCCCCTTGGGAAGGCGAGAGACCCAGTACTTC

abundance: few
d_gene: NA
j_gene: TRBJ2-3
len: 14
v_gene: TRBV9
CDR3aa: CASSDLGGTDTQYF
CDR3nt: TGTGCCAGCAGCGATCTAGGGGGCACAGATACGCAGTATTTT

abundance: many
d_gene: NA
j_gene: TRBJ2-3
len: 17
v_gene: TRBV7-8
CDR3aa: CASSLLGGGGSTDTQYF
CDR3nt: TGTGCCAGCAGCTTATTAGGGGGGGGGGGTAGCACAGATACGCAGTATTTT

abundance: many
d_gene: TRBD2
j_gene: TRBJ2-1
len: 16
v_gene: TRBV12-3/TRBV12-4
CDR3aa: CASSLWGSGSNNEQFF
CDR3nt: TGTGCCAGCAGTTTATGGGGTAGCGGGAGTAACAATGAGCAGTTCTTC

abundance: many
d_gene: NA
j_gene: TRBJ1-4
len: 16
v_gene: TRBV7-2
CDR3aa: CASSLRGGVKSEKLFF
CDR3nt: TGTGCCAGCAGCTTGCGGGGGGGCGTCAAGAGTGAAAAACTGTTTTTT

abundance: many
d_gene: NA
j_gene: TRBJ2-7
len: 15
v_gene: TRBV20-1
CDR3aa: CSARVGNPGIHEQYF
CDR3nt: TGCAGTGCTAGAGTGGGCAACCCAGGAATCCACGAGCAGTACTTC